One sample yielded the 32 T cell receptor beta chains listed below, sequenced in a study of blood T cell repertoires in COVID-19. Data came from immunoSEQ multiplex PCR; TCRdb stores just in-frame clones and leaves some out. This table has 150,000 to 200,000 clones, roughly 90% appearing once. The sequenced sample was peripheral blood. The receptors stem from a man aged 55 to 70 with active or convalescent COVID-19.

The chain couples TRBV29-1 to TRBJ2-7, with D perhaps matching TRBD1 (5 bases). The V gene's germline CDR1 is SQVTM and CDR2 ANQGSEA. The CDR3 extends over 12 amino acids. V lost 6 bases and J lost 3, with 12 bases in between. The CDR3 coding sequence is TGCAGCGTGATCACGCAGGGCTACGAGCAGTACTTC. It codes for CSVITQGYEQYF.

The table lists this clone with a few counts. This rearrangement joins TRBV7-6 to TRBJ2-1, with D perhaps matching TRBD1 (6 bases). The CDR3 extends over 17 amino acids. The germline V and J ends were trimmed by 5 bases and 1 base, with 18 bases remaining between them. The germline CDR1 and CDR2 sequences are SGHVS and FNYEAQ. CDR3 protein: CASSLIQGSLSYNEQFF. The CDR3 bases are TGTGCCAGCAGCCTAATACAGGGTAGCCTATCCTACAATGAGCAGTTCTTC.

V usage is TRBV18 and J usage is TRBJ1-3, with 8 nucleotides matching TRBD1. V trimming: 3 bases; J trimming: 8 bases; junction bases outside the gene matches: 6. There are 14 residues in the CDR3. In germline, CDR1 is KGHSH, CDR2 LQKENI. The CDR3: CASSPGQGAYTIYF. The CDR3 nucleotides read TGTGCCAGCTCACCCGGACAGGGTGCGTACACCATATATTTT.

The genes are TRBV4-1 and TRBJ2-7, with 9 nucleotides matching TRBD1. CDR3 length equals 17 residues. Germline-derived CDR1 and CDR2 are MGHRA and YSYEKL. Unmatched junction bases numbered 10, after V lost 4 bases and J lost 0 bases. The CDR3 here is CASSPQQGAQASYEQYF. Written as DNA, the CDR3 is TGCGCCAGCAGCCCCCAACAGGGGGCTCAGGCCTCCTACGAGCAGTACTTC.

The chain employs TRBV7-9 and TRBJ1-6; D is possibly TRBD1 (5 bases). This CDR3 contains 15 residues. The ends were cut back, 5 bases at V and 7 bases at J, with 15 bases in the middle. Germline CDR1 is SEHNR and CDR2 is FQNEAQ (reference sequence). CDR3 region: CASSIRDSRNSPLHF. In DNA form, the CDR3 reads TGTGCCAGCAGCATCAGGGATTCTCGCAATTCACCCCTCCACTTT.

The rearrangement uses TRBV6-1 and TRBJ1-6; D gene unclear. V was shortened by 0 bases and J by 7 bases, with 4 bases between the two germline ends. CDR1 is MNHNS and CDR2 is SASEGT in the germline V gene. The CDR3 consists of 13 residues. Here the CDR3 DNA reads TGTGCCAGCAGTGAAGCGTCGAATTCACCCCTCCACTTT. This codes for CASSEASNSPLHF.

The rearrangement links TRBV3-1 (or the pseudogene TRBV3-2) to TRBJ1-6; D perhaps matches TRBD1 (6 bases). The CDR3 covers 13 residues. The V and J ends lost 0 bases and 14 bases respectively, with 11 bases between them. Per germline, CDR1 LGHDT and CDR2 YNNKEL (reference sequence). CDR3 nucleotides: TGTGCCAGCAGCCAAGAATCCAGGGGATCCCTCCACTTT. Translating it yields CASSQESRGSLHF.

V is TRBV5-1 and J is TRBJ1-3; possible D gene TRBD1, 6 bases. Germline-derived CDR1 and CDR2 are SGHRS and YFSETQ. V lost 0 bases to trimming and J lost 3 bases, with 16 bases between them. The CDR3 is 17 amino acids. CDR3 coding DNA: TGCGCCAGCAGCTTGGTACCCAGGGGTTTGGTTGGAAACACCATATATTTT. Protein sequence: CASSLVPRGLVGNTIYF.

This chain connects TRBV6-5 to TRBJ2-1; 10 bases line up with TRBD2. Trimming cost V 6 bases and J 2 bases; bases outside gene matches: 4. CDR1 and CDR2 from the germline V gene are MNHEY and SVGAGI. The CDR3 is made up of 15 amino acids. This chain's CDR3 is CASRLAGGTYNEQFF. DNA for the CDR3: TGTGCCAGCAGGTTAGCGGGAGGAACCTACAATGAGCAGTTCTTC.

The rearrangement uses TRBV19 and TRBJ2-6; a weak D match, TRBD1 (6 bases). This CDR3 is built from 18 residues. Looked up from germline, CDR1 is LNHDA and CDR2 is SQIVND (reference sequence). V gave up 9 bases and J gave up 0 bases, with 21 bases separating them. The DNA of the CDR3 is TGTGCCAGCCACCTTCGGCAGGGGAGAAACTCTGGGGCCAACGTCCTGACTTTC. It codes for CASHLRQGRNSGANVLTF.

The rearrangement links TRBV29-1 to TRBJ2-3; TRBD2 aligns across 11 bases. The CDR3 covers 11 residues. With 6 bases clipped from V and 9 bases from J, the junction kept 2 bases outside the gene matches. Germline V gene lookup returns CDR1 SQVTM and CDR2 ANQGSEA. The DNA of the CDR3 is TGCAGCGTAGTAGCGGGAGGGACGCAGTATTTT. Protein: CSVVAGGTQYF.

The CDR3 here is CASSPFTSVVTGELFF. In nucleotides, the CDR3 is TGTGCCAGTAGTCCTTTTACTAGCGTCGTCACCGGGGAGCTGTTTTTT. This chain links TRBV19 with TRBJ2-2; 7 bases align to TRBD2. This CDR3 spans 16 amino acids. Germline loops: CDR1 LNHDA, CDR2 SQIVND (reference sequence). Germline trimming cut 5 bases from V and 4 bases from J; bases unmatched to any gene: 10.

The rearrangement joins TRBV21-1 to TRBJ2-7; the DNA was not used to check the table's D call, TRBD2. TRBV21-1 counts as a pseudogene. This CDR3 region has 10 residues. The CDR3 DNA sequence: TGTGCCACCGGAGTGTACGAGCAGTACTTC. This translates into CATGVYEQYF.

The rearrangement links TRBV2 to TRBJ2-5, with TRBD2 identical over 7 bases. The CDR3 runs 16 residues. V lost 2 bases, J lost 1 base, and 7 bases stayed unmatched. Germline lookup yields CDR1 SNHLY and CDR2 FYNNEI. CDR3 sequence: CASSEFASGPQETQYF. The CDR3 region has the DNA TGTGCCAGCAGTGAATTTGCTAGCGGACCCCAAGAGACCCAGTACTTC.

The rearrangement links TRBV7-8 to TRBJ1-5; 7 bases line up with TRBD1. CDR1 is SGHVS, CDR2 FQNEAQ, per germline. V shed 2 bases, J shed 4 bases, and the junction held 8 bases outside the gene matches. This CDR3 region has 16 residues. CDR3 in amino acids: CASSLSGDRVNQPQHF. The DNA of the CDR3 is TGTGCCAGCAGCTTATCCGGTGACAGGGTGAATCAGCCCCAGCATTTT.

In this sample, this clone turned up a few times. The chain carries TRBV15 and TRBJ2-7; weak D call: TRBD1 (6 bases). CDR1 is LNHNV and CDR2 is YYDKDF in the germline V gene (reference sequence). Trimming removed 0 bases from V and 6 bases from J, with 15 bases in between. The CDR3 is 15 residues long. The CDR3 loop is CATSRDVGTSGEQYF. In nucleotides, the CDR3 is TGTGCCACCAGCAGAGATGTAGGGACATCGGGCGAGCAGTACTTC.

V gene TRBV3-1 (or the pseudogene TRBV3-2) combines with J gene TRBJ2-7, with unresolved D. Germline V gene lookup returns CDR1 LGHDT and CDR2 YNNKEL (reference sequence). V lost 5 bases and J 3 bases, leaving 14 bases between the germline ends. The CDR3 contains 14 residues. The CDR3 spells CASSSSREIYEQYF. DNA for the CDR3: TGTGCCAGCAGCTCAAGCCGCGAGATCTACGAGCAGTACTTC.

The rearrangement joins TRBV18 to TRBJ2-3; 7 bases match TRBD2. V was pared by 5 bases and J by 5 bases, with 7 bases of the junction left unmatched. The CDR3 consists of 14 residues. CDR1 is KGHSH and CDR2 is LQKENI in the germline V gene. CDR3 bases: TGTGCCAGCTCATTCCCGGGGGGACTAGATACGCAGTATTTT. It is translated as CASSFPGGLDTQYF. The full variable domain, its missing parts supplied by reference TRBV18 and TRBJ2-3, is NAGVMQNPRHLVRRRGQEARLRCSPMKGHSHVYWYRQLPEEGLKFMVYLQKENIIDESGMPKERFSAEFPKEGPSILRIQQVVRGDSAAYFCASSFPGGLDTQYFGPGTRLTVL.

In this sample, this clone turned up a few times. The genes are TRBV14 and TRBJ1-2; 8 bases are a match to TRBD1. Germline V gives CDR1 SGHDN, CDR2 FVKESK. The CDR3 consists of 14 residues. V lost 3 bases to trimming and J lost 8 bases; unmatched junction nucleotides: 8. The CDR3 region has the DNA TGTGCCAGCAGCCAGAACGCAGGGGGCGAGGGCTACACCTTC. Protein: CASSQNAGGEGYTF.

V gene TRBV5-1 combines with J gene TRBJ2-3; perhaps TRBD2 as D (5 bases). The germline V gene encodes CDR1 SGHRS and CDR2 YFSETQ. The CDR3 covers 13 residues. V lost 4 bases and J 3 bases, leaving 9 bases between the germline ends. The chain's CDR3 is CASSLGSTDTQYF. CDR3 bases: TGCGCCAGCAGCCTGGGGAGTACAGATACGCAGTATTTT.

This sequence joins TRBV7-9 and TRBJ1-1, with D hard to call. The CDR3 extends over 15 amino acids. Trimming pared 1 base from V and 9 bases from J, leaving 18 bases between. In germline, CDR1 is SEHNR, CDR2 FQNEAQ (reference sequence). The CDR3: CASSLDVSRGMQAFF. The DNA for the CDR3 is TGTGCCAGCAGCTTAGACGTGAGTCGAGGGATGCAAGCTTTCTTT.

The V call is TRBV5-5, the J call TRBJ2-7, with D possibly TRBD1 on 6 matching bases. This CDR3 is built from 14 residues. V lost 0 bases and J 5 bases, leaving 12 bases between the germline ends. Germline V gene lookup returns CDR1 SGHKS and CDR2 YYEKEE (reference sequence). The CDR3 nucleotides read TGTGCCAGCAGCTTGGTAGGGGGTATCGACGAGCAGTACTTC. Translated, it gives CASSLVGGIDEQYF.

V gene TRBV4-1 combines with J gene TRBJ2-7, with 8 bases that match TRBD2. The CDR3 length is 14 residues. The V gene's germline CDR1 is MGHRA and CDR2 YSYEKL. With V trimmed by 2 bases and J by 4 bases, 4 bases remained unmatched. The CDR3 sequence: CASSQRGGGYEQYF. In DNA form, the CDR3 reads TGCGCCAGCAGCCAACGAGGCGGGGGGTACGAGCAGTACTTC.

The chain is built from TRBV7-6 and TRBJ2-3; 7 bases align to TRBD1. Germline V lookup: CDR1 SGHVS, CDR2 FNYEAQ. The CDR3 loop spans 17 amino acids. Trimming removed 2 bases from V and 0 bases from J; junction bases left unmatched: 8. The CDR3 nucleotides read TGTGCCAGCAGCTTAAGGACAGGCCAAACTAGCACAGATACGCAGTATTTT. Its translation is CASSLRTGQTSTDTQYF. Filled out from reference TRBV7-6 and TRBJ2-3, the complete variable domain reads GAGVSQSPRYKVTKRGQDVALRCDPISGHVSLYWYRQALGQGPEFLTYFNYEAQQDKSGLPNDRFSAERPEGSISTLTIQRTEQRDSAMYRCASSLRTGQTSTDTQYFGPGTRLTVL.

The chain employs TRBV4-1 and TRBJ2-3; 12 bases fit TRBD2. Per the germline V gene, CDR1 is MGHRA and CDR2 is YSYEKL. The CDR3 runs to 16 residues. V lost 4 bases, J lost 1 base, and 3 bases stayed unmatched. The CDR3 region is CASSPRLAGGTDTQYF. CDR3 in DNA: TGCGCCAGCAGCCCCAGACTAGCGGGGGGCACAGATACGCAGTATTTT.

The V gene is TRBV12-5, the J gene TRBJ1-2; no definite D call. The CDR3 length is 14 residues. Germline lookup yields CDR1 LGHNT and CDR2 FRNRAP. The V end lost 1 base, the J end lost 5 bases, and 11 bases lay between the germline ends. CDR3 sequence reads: CASGLEFAGYGYTF. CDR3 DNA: TGTGCTAGTGGTTTGGAATTTGCGGGTTATGGCTACACCTTC.

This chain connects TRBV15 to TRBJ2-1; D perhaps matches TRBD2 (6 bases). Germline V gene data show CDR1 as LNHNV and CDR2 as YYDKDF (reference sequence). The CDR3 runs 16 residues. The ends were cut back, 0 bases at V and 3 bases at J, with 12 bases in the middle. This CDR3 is CATSREAGRSYNEQFF. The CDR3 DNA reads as TGTGCCACCAGCAGAGAGGCGGGAAGGAGCTACAATGAGCAGTTCTTC.

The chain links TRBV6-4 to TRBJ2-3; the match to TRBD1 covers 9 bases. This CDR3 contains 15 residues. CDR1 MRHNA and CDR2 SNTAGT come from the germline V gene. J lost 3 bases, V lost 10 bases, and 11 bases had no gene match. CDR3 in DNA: TGTGCCACCAGAGCGACAGGGGGAGGTACAGATACGCAGTATTTT. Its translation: CATRATGGGTDTQYF.

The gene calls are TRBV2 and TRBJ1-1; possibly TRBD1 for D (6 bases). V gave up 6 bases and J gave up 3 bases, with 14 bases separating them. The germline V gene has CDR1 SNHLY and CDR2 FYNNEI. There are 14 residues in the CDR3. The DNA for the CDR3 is TGTGCCAGCAGGCAGAACGACAGGTACACTGAAGCTTTCTTT. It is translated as CASRQNDRYTEAFF.

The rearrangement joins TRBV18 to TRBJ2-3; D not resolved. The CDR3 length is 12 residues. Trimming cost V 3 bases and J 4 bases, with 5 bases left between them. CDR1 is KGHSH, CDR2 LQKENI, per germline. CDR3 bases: TGTGCCAGCTCACCCCTCTCAGATACGCAGTATTTT. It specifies CASSPLSDTQYF.

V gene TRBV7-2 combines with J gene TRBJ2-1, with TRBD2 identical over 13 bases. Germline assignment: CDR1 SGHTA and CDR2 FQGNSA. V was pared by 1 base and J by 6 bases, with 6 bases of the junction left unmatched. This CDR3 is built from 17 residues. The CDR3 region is CASSLGVRTSGGNEQFF. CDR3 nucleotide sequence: TGTGCCAGCAGCTTAGGGGTTCGGACTAGCGGGGGCAATGAGCAGTTCTTC. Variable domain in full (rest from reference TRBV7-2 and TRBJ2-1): GAGVSQSPSNKVTEKGKDVELRCDPISGHTALYWYRQSLGQGLEFLIYFQGNSAPDKSGLPSDRFSAERTGGSVSTLTIQRTQQEDSAVYLCASSLGVRTSGGNEQFFGPGTRLTVL.

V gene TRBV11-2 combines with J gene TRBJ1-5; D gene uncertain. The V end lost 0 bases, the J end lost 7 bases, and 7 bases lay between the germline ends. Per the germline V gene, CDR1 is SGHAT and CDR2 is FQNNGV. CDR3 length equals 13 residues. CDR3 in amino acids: CASSLEAGQPQHF. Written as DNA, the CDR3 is TGTGCCAGCAGCTTAGAGGCAGGACAGCCCCAGCATTTT.